Presented here are 22 T cell receptor beta chains from one specimen sequenced in a study of blood T cell repertoires in COVID-19. The method was immunoSEQ multiplex PCR; TCRdb's version includes in-frame clones alone and lacks a portion of them. The table records some 350,000 clones, around nine tenths of them present only once. The sequencing sample was made of peripheral blood. Receptors originate from a woman aged 70 to 79 with COVID-19, enrolled during active disease.

J is TRBJ2-7 and V is TRBV6-5; 7 bases fit TRBD1. Germline V gives CDR1 MNHEY, CDR2 SVGAGI. The ends lost 8 bases at V and 8 bases at J; junction bases unmatched: 9. CDR3 size: 12 residues. The CDR3 sequence is CASQPSTGQQYF. DNA for the CDR3: TGTGCCAGCCAACCCTCGACAGGGCAGCAGTACTTC.

The chain has TRBV7-2 and TRBJ1-2; possible D gene TRBD1, 5 bases. Looked up from germline, CDR1 is SGHTA and CDR2 is FQGNSA. Trimming took off 1 base at V and 4 bases at J, with 10 bases between the two ends. This CDR3 spans 14 amino acids. The CDR3, as DNA: TGTGCCAGCAGCTTAGAGGGGCCAGCCTATGGCTACACCTTC. Translated: CASSLEGPAYGYTF.

The sample holds one count of this clone. The chain has TRBV7-9 and TRBJ1-1; a weak D match, TRBD1 (5 bases). This CDR3 is 16 amino acids long. Trimming shortened V by 5 bases and J by 3 bases, and 19 bases separated the two germline ends. Germline CDR1 SEHNR, CDR2 FQNEAQ (reference sequence). The CDR3 DNA follows: TGTGCCAGCAGCGCAAAGCAGGGCTGGGATGACACTGAAGCTTTCTTT. Protein sequence: CASSAKQGWDDTEAFF.

V and J are TRBV6-2 or TRBV6-3 and TRBJ1-1, with D possibly matching TRBD1 (5 bases). This CDR3 spans 12 amino acids. V was clipped by 4 bases and J by 7 bases, with 10 bases between them. Germline CDR1 reads MNHEY; CDR2 reads SVGEGT. The CDR3 nucleotides read TGTGCCAGCAGTTCAAGACAGATTGAAGCTTTCTTT. Its protein is CASSSRQIEAFF.

This clone has only one observation. The chain recombines TRBV7-9 with TRBJ2-7, with TRBD2 matching 9 bases. The length of the CDR3 is 14 residues. Losses at the gene ends were 2 bases for V and 4 bases for J; bases not matched to a gene: 3. CDR1 and CDR2 (germline): SEHNR, FQNEAQ (reference sequence). This CDR3 reads CASSLLAGTYEQYF. The CDR3 nucleotides read TGTGCCAGCAGCTTACTAGCGGGGACTTACGAGCAGTACTTC.

This clone has more than one count but fewer than ten. The chain recombines TRBV5-1 with TRBJ2-2, with a possible D match to TRBD1 (5 bases). Germline-derived CDR1 and CDR2 are SGHRS and YFSETQ. With 2 bases removed from V and 1 base from J, the gap between germline ends came to 9 bases. The CDR3 sequence is 15 residues long. The CDR3 DNA reads as TGCGCCAGCAGCTTCTTTCAGGGGAACACCGGGGAGCTGTTTTTT. Its translation is CASSFFQGNTGELFF.

This clone was seen only once. V is TRBV11-2 and J is TRBJ2-5, with 14 positions matching TRBD2. Germline CDR1 SGHAT, CDR2 FQNNGV. V lost 5 bases to trimming and J lost 0 bases; unmatched junction nucleotides: 5. CDR3 size: 17 residues. DNA for the CDR3: TGTGCCAGCAGCCCCGGACTAGCGGGGGGTAACCAAGAGACCCAGTACTTC. The encoded protein is CASSPGLAGGNQETQYF.

CDR3 region: CATSDPGQGPLQETQYF. The CDR3 coding sequence is TGTGCCACCAGTGACCCTGGACAGGGGCCCCTCCAAGAGACCCAGTACTTC. This chain uses TRBV24-1 with TRBJ2-5, with 9 bases lining up with TRBD1. This CDR3 is 17 amino acids long. Germline V gives CDR1 KGHDR, CDR2 SFDVKD. The trim removed 4 bases at V and 1 base at J, leaving 9 bases unmatched.

The chain employs TRBV19 and TRBJ1-2, with D possibly being TRBD1 (6 bases). CDR3 size: 15 residues. The V end lost 6 bases, the J end lost 3 bases, and 17 bases lay between the germline ends. Germline V gene data show CDR1 as LNHDA and CDR2 as SQIVND (reference sequence). The CDR3 DNA follows: TGTGCCAGTAGCGGCCGCCACAGGGTCTACTATGGCTACACCTTC. Its protein is CASSGRHRVYYGYTF.

This chain joins TRBV5-8 and TRBJ2-7; tentatively, D is TRBD1 (7 bases). Germline CDR1 and CDR2: SGHTS and YDEGEE. With 2 bases removed from V and 3 bases from J, the gap between germline ends came to 12 bases. The CDR3 is 14 amino acids. CDR3 coding DNA: TGTGCCAGCAGCTTTCTCCAGGGGGGCTACGAGCAGTACTTC. This sequence encodes CASSFLQGGYEQYF.

The gene calls are TRBV2 and TRBJ2-2, with 9 bases matching TRBD1. The germline gives CDR1 SNHLY, CDR2 FYNNEI. V was clipped by 6 bases and J by 5 bases; unmatched bases: 7. The CDR3 runs 15 residues. CDR3 DNA sequence: TGTGCCAGCAGCGTGACAGGGGGGGGGACCGGGGAGCTGTTTTTT. Encoded protein: CASSVTGGGTGELFF.

The CDR3 reads CASSLTAGLGTSGYNEQFF. CDR3 nucleotide sequence: TGTGCCAGCAGCTTAACGGCGGGGCTGGGGACTAGCGGGTACAATGAGCAGTTCTTC. The chain couples TRBV7-3 to TRBJ2-1, with 12 positions matching TRBD2. Germline V gene sequence: CDR1 SGHTA, CDR2 FQGTGA. The CDR3 consists of 19 residues. V lost 0 bases, J lost 4 bases, and 10 bases stayed unmatched.

As for this clone: The junction does not match germline at one end; this may be a read error. The J gene is TRBJ2-1, the V gene TRBV5-4; 12 bases fit TRBD2. In germline, CDR1 is SGHNT, CDR2 YYREEE (reference sequence). This CDR3 region has 12 residues. CDR3 residues: CVGLTSGGEQFF. CDR3 DNA: TGCGTGGGGCTGACTAGCGGGGGCGAGCAGTTCTTC.

The rearrangement joins TRBV30 to TRBJ1-1; the D is unclear. Trimming left V 4 bases short and J 0 bases short, with 3 bases between. CDR3 length: 11 amino acids. Germline assignment: CDR1 GTSNPN and CDR2 SVGIG (reference sequence). DNA for the CDR3: TGTGCCTGGACATTGAACACTGAAGCTTTCTTT. Amino acid sequence: CAWTLNTEAFF.

The rearrangement uses TRBV7-2 and TRBJ2-3; D gene ambiguous. Per germline, CDR1 SGHTA and CDR2 FQGNSA. V lost 2 bases, J lost 3 bases, and 12 bases lay in between. This CDR3 has 15 amino acids. Here the CDR3 reads CASSLSAGRTDTQYF. CDR3 bases: TGTGCCAGCAGCTTATCCGCAGGAAGAACAGATACGCAGTATTTT.

This rearrangement joins TRBV28 to TRBJ1-5; D is possibly TRBD1 (5 bases). CDR3 size: 13 residues. With 6 bases removed from V and 4 bases from J, the gap between germline ends came to 10 bases. Germline CDR1 and CDR2: MDHEN and SYDVKM. The CDR3 is CASSPQGNQPQHF. In DNA, the CDR3 is TGTGCCAGCAGCCCCCAGGGTAATCAGCCCCAGCATTTT.

The gene calls are TRBV7-9 and TRBJ1-6; possibly TRBD1 for D (5 bases). V lost 6 bases to trimming and J lost 8 bases, with 11 bases between them. This CDR3 is 13 amino acids long. Germline loops: CDR1 SEHNR, CDR2 FQNEAQ (reference sequence). CDR3 region: CASRADSYSPLHF. The DNA of the CDR3 is TGTGCCAGCAGAGCCGACAGTTATTCACCCCTCCACTTT.

The V gene is TRBV7-9, the J gene TRBJ1-2; 8 positions match TRBD1. V shed 1 base, J shed 8 bases, and the junction held 6 bases outside the gene matches. The germline V gene has CDR1 SEHNR and CDR2 FQNEAQ (reference sequence). This CDR3 contains 14 residues. CDR3 coding DNA: TGTGCCAGCAGCTTAGGGCAGGGGGCGTCGGGCTACACCTTC. It is translated as CASSLGQGASGYTF.

The CDR3 loop reads CAVRQGIRGYTF. The CDR3, as DNA: TGTGCCGTTCGACAGGGGATTCGTGGCTACACCTTC. This rearrangement joins TRBV27 to TRBJ1-2; TRBD1 agrees at 8 bases. The CDR3 loop spans 12 amino acids. Per the germline V gene, CDR1 is MNHEY and CDR2 is SMNVEV (reference sequence). Trimming at V came to 11 bases and at J to 7 bases, leaving 9 bases not matched to a gene.

Notes on this clone: The identical CDR3 is also encoded by other nucleotide sequences in the sample. The chain joins TRBV6-5 to TRBJ1-2; D gene uncertain. In germline, CDR1 is MNHEY, CDR2 SVGAGI. This CDR3 spans 14 amino acids. Trimming took off 0 bases at V and 4 bases at J, with 9 bases between the two ends. DNA of the CDR3: TGTGCCAGCAGTTACTCGCGGGGAGGCTATGGCTACACCTTC. It translates to CASSYSRGGYGYTF.

This chain joins TRBV2 and TRBJ2-5; TRBD2 matches at 9 bases. J was trimmed by 2 bases and V by 7 bases; bases with no gene match: 8. The length of the CDR3 is 15 residues. Germline CDR1 SNHLY, CDR2 FYNNEI. The CDR3 sequence: CASKGTSGLQETQYF. The CDR3 coding sequence is TGTGCCAGCAAGGGCACTAGCGGGCTACAAGAGACCCAGTACTTC.

The chain has TRBV28 and TRBJ1-5; maybe TRBD1 (6 bases). CDR1 MDHEN and CDR2 SYDVKM come from the germline V gene. This CDR3 region has 17 residues. Between the trimmed V and J ends, which lost 5 bases and 2 bases, there was a span of 19 bases. The CDR3 protein is CASSPHSGGAGNQPQHF. In nucleotides, the CDR3 is TGTGCCAGCAGTCCTCACTCGGGGGGCGCGGGCAATCAGCCCCAGCATTTT.